These 14 T cell receptor beta chains were sequenced from one sample in a study of cytomegalovirus exposure and HLA in healthy donors. Primers for the PCR totalled 60 Vbeta and 13 Jbeta. The assay was immunoSEQ multiplex PCR, and TCRdb's table has in-frame clones only and misses some. The data hold around 70,000 clones, with over 70% observed a single time. Sequencing input: PBMCs. Every receptor here comes from a human donor in good health.

The chain joins TRBV13 to TRBJ1-2, with 7 bases fitting TRBD1. Germline V gene sequence: CDR1 PRHDT, CDR2 FYEKMQ (reference sequence). This CDR3 region has 15 residues. J lost 3 bases, V lost 2 bases, and 6 bases had no gene match. The CDR3 sequence is CASSLTAGGDYGYTF. For the CDR3, the DNA is TGTGCCAGCAGCTTAACGGCAGGGGGTGACTATGGCTACACCTTC.

The sample holds a few counts of this clone. V and J are TRBV30 and TRBJ1-4; 12 nucleotides agree with TRBD1. The CDR3 length is 16 residues. CDR1 is GTSNPN, CDR2 SVGIG, per germline (reference sequence). J was trimmed by 3 bases and V by 3 bases; bases with no gene match: 5. For the CDR3, the DNA is TGTGCCTGGAGCCCGGGACAGGGGGCCGCTAATGAAAAACTGTTTTTT. It encodes CAWSPGQGAANEKLFF.

The table lists this clone with a few counts. The rearrangement links TRBV28 to TRBJ2-1; the D gene is possibly TRBD1 (5 bases). The CDR3 is 13 amino acids. Trimming took off 4 bases at V and 4 bases at J, with 8 bases between the two ends. CDR1 and CDR2 from the germline V gene are MDHEN and SYDVKM. CDR3 region: CASSYGQYNEQFF. CDR3 sequence (DNA): TGTGCCAGCAGTTATGGACAATACAATGAGCAGTTCTTC.

This chain joins TRBV7-8 and TRBJ1-3, with unresolved D. CDR1 is SGHVS and CDR2 is FQNEAQ in the germline V gene. The CDR3 is made up of 15 amino acids. Trimming took 3 bases from V and 3 from J, leaving 12 bases between them. CDR3 sequence (DNA): TGTGCCAGCAGCTTGACCACAGCAGTTGGAAACACCATATATTTT. Amino acids: CASSLTTAVGNTIYF.

The chain couples TRBV7-2 to TRBJ1-1; TRBD1 agrees at 7 bases. CDR1 is SGHTA, CDR2 FQGNSA, per germline. The CDR3 totals 16 residues. Trimming removed 5 bases from V and 1 base from J; junction bases left unmatched: 10. CDR3 region: CASSLPGQITNTEAFF. In DNA form, the CDR3 reads TGTGCCAGCAGCCTACCGGGACAGATAACGAACACTGAAGCTTTCTTT. Variable domain in full (rest from reference TRBV7-2 and TRBJ1-1): GAGVSQSPSNKVTEKGKDVELRCDPISGHTALYWYRQSLGQGLEFLIYFQGNSAPDKSGLPSDRFSAERTGGSVSTLTIQRTQQEDSAVYLCASSLPGQITNTEAFFGQGTRLTVV.

The rearrangement uses TRBV27 and TRBJ2-7, with 13 bases matching TRBD2. V was pared by 6 bases and J by 6 bases, with 8 bases of the junction left unmatched. In germline, CDR1 is MNHEY, CDR2 SMNVEV (reference sequence). This CDR3 region has 15 residues. The CDR3 DNA reads TGTGCCAGCAGGACTAGCGGGGGGAACCTACGCGAGCAGTACTTC. This codes for CASRTSGGNLREQYF.

In this sample, this clone turned up once. This rearrangement joins TRBV30 to TRBJ2-7, with D possibly matching TRBD2 (5 bases). CDR1 and CDR2 (germline): GTSNPN, SVGIG (reference sequence). Trimming left V 0 bases short and J 6 bases short, with 18 bases between. The CDR3 loop spans 15 amino acids. DNA of the CDR3: TGTGCCTGGAGTGTGGGTCTAGCCAATCGAGCCGAGCAGTACTTC. As protein: CAWSVGLANRAEQYF.

This chain links TRBV18 with TRBJ1-3; D gene unclear. The CDR3 has 15 residues. Deletions cut 2 bases from V and 4 bases from J, with 12 bases between. From germline, CDR1 is KGHSH and CDR2 LQKENI. For the CDR3, the DNA is TGTGCCAGCTCACCATCCTTTCAGGCCGGAAACACCATATATTTT. It translates to CASSPSFQAGNTIYF.

This clone has only a few counts. J is TRBJ2-1 and V is TRBV29-1, with 8 positions matching TRBD2. With V trimmed by 1 base and J by 11 bases, 10 bases remained unmatched. Germline CDR1 reads SQVTM; CDR2 reads ANQGSEA. The CDR3 contains 14 residues. CDR3 DNA sequence: TGCAGCGTTGAAGGTAGCGGGGTGGCTTTGAAGCAGTTCTTC. Residues: CSVEGSGVALKQFF.

The V and J genes are TRBV30 and TRBJ2-7; TRBD2 might be the D (5 bases). The CDR3 spans 11 residues. Per the germline V gene, CDR1 is GTSNPN and CDR2 is SVGIG (reference sequence). Trimming removed 7 bases at V and 4 bases at J, with 11 bases between. Here the CDR3 DNA reads TGTGCCTCCCGAGGGCGGTACGAGCAGTACTTC. It codes for CASRGRYEQYF.

This clone was picked up one time. V usage is TRBV4-2 and J usage is TRBJ2-3; 12 nucleotides match TRBD2. This CDR3 is 18 amino acids long. V lost 0 bases to trimming and J lost 4 bases; unmatched junction nucleotides: 8. The germline gives CDR1 LGHNA, CDR2 YNFKEQ. The CDR3 loop reads CASSQDLWASGGADTQYF. The DNA of the CDR3 is TGTGCCAGCAGCCAAGATCTTTGGGCTAGCGGGGGGGCAGATACGCAGTATTTT.

The chain is built from TRBV6-5 and TRBJ1-1, with 7 bases identical to TRBD1. The V and J ends lost 6 bases and 4 bases, in that order; junction bases with no gene match: 5. Germline assignment: CDR1 MNHEY and CDR2 SVGAGI. This CDR3 has 13 residues. The CDR3 nucleotides are TGTGCCAGCAGCGCATCAGGGGGCACTGAAGCTTTCTTT. Translation: CASSASGGTEAFF.

The table lists this clone with a count of one. The J gene is TRBJ2-7, the V gene TRBV28, with 7 bases aligning to TRBD2. V lost 2 bases, J lost 3 bases, and 4 bases stayed unmatched. The CDR3 extends over 14 amino acids. Germline V gene data show CDR1 as MDHEN and CDR2 as SYDVKM. CDR3 in amino acids: CASSLGASGYEQYF. Here the CDR3 DNA reads TGTGCCAGCAGTTTAGGGGCTAGCGGCTACGAGCAGTACTTC.

The rearrangement links TRBV6-5 to TRBJ1-5; no firm D call. Germline V gene data show CDR1 as MNHEY and CDR2 as SVGAGI. V was cut by 0 bases and J by 7 bases, with 7 bases left in between. The CDR3 covers 13 residues. The CDR3 sequence is CASSYSNWQPQHF. For the CDR3, the DNA is TGTGCCAGCAGTTACTCGAACTGGCAGCCCCAGCATTTT.